This TCR beta chain is from a study of cytomegalovirus exposure and HLA in healthy donors. PCR primers comprised 60 Vbeta and 13 Jbeta primers. Generated by immunoSEQ multiplex PCR, the TCRdb table keeps only in-frame clones and is missing some. The table has 150,000 to 200,000 clones, 73% seen once; the top ten hold approximately 2%. With regard to this clone: Its matching antigen is unknown.

Study-level results: Using a false discovery rate of 0.05, a later analysis showed that 15,000 to 20,000 TCR beta sequences were associated with HLA alleles. As a later analysis revealed, the rate of TCR association differed by HLA locus, with DRB1 most and HLA-C fewest.

The specimen was PBMCs. This sequence originates from a woman in her twenties or thirties in good health and CMV-seronegative.

CDR3 amino acids: CASGPGWGTDTQYF. The CDR3 DNA follows: TGTGCCAGCGGTCCCGGGTGGGGCACAGATACGCAGTATTTT. The gene calls are TRBV27 and TRBJ2-3; D call uncertain. The V end lost 8 bases, the J end lost 1 base, and 13 bases lay between the germline ends. Germline CDR1 is MNHEY and CDR2 is SMNVEV (reference sequence). This CDR3 region has 14 residues.